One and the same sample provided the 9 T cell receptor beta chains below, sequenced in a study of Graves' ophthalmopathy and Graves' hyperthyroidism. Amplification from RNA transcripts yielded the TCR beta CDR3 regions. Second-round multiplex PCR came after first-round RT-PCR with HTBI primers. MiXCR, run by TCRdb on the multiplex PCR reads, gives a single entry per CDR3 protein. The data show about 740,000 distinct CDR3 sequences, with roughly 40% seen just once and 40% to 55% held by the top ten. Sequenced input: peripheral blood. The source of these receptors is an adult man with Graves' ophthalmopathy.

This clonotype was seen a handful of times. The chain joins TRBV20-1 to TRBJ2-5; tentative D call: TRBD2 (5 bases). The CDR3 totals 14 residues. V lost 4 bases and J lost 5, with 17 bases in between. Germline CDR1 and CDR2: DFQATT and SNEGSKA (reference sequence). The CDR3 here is CSANLRGWWETQYF. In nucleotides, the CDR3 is TGCAGTGCTAACCTCCGGGGATGGTGGGAGACCCAGTACTTC.

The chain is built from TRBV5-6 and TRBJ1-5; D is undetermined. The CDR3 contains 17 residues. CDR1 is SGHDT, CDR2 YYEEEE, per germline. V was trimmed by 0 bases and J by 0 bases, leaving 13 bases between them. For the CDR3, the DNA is TGTGCCAGCAGCTTGGGTCAGGCAGGATTTAGCAATCAGCCCCAGCATTTT. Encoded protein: CASSLGQAGFSNQPQHF.

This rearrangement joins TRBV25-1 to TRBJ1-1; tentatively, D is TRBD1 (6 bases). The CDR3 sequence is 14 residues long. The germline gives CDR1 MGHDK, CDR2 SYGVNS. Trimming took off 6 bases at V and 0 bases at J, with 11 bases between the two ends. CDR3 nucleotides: TGTGCCAGCAGAATACAGGGTATGAACACTGAAGCTTTCTTT. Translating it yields CASRIQGMNTEAFF.

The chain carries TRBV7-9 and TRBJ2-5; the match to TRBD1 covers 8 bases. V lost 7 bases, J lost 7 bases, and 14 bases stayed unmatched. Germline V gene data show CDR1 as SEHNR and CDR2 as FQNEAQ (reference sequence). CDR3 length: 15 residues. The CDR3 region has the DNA TGTGCCAGCACCTCCGCCGCACAGGGGGAAGGGACCCAGTACTTC. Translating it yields CASTSAAQGEGTQYF. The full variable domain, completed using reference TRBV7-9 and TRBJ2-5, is DTGVSQNPRHKITKRGQNVTFRCDPISEHNRLYWYRQTLGQGPEFLTYFQNEAQLEKSRLLSDRFSAERPKGSFSTLEIQRTEQGDSAMYLCASTSAAQGEGTQYFGPGTRLLVL.

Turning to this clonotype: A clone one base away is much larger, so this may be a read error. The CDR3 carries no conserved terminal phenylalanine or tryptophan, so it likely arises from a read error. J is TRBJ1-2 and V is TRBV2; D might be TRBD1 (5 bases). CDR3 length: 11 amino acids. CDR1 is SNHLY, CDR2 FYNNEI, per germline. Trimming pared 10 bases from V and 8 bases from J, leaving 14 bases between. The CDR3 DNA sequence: TGTGCCACCAGGACACCTAGGGGCTACACCTCC. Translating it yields CATRTPRGYTS.

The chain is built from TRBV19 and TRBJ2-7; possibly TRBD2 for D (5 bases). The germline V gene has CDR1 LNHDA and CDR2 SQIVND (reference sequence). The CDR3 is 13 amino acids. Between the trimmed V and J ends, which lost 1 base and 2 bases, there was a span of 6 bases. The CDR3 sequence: CASSIAGTYEQYF. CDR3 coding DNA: TGTGCCAGTAGTATAGCGGGGACCTACGAGCAGTACTTC.

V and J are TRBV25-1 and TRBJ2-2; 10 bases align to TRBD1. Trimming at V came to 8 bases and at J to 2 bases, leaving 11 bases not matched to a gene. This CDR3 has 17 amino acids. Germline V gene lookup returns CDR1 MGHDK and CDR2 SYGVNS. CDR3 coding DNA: TGTGCCAGCCCTAAAACGACAGGGGGCGACAACACCGGGGAGCTGTTTTTT. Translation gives CASPKTTGGDNTGELFF.

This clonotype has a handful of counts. CDR3 protein: CASSSEGVNSGNTIYF. The CDR3 nucleotides are TGTGCCAGCAGCTCCGAGGGGGTGAACTCTGGAAACACCATATATTTT. This sequence joins TRBV5-6 and TRBJ1-3; tentatively, D is TRBD1 (6 bases). The CDR3 length is 16 residues. V lost 3 bases and J lost 0, with 13 bases in between. CDR1 is SGHDT and CDR2 is YYEEEE in the germline V gene.

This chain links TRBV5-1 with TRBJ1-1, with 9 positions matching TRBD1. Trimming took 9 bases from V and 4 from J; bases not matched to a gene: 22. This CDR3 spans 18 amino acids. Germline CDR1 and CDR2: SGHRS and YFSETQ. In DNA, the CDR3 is TGCGCCACCTGGGACCACCCGGGACAGGGCACGGAGAGCACTGAAGCTTTCTTT. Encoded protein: CATWDHPGQGTESTEAFF.